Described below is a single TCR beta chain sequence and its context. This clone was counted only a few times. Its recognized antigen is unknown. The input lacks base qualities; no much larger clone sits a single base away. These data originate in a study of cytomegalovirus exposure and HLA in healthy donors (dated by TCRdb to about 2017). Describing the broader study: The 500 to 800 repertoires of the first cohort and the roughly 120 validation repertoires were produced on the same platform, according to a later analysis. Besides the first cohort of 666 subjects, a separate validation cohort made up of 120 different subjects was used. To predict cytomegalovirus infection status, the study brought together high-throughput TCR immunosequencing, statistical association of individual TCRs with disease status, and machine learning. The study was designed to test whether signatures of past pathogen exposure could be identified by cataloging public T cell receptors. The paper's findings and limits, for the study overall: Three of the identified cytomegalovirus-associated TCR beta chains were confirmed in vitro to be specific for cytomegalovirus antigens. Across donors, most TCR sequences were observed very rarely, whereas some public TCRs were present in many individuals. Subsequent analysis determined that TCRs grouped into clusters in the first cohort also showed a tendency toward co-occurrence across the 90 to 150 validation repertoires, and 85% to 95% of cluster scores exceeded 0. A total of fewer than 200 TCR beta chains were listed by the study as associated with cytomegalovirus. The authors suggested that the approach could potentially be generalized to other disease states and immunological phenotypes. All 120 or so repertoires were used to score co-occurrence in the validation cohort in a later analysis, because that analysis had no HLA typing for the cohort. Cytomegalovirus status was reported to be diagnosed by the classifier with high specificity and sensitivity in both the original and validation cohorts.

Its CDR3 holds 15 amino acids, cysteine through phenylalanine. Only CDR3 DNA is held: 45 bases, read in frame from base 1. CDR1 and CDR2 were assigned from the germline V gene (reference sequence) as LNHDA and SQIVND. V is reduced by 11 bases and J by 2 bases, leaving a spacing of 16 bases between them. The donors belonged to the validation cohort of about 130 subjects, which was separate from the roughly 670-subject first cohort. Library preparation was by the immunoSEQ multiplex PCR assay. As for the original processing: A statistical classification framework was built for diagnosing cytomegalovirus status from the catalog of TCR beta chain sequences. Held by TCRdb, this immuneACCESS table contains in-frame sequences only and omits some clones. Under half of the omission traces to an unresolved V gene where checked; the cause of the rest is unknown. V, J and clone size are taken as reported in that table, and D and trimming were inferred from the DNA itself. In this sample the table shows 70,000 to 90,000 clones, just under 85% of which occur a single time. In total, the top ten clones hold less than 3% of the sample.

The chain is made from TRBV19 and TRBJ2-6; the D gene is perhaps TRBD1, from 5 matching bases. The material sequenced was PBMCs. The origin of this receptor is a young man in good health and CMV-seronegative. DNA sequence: TGTGCCTCCTCGACAGTCTTAGCTGGGGCCAACGTCCTGACTTTC. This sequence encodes CASSTVLAGANVLTF.